Ten or more counts support the clone carrying this T cell receptor (beta chain). The data were obtained in a study of metastatic and nonmetastatic thyroid tumors. Original handling: A distant-metastasis classifier for papillary thyroid cancer was built using CDR3 differences across clinicopathological groups. TCRdb re-analyzed the PCR reads using MiXCR. It is TCRdb's table, rather than the study itself, that gives the V and J calls and clone size. The data show roughly 50,000 clones, approximately 20% seen once. Prior to thyroid surgery, none of the patients had received any treatment. This TCR derives from a male donor with papillary thyroid cancer or a benign thyroid nodule (not recorded which). Some clones in this sample may be carry-over from other donors' samples. Sequencing was carried out using blood.

CDR3 sequence reads: CASRGTGWNEQFF. CDR3 in DNA: TGCGCCAGCAGGGGGACAGGGTGGAATGAGCAGTTCTTC. The V call is TRBV10-2, the J call TRBJ2-1, with 9 bases fitting TRBD1. J was trimmed by 7 bases and V by 6 bases; bases with no gene match: 4. CDR3 length equals 13 residues. Germline assignment: CDR1 WSHSY and CDR2 SAAADI.